This TCR beta chain was sequenced in a study of blood T cell repertoires in COVID-19. At the level of the study: The analysed material was cDNA or gDNA that came from T cells, B-cell-depleted T cells, or PBMCs.

Concerning this clone: Distinct nucleotide sequences in the sample also encode this CDR3.

Original data processing: Amplification from reference gene primers served as the basis for estimated nucleated cell counts. Produced via immunoSEQ multiplex PCR; TCRdb's table is partial and in-frame only. For V, J and clone size, that table is used; D and trimming come from the DNA. The sample includes a few hundred thousand clones, less than 95% of them seen just once. Participants were aged about 18 to 89 years from 24 US areas. Germline CDR1 and CDR2: SNHLY and FYNNEI. This CDR3 is built from 13 residues. V lost 3 bases to trimming and J lost 1 base, with 6 bases between them. The clonotype originates from a man between 18 and 29 years old who had recovered from COVID-19. This chain links TRBV2 with TRBJ1-1; D unresolved. Source material: PBMCs or T cells enriched from blood (not recorded which). CDR3 amino acids: CASSDEANTEAFF. CDR3 DNA sequence: TGTGCCAGCAGTGACGAGGCGAACACTGAAGCTTTCTTT. Full variable domain (rest looked up from reference TRBV2 and TRBJ1-1): EPEVTQTPSHQVTQMGQEVILRCVPISNHLYFYWYRQILGQKVEFLVSFYNNEISEKSEIFDDQFSVERPDGSNFTLKIRSTKLEDSAMYFCASSDEANTEAFFGQGTRLTVV.